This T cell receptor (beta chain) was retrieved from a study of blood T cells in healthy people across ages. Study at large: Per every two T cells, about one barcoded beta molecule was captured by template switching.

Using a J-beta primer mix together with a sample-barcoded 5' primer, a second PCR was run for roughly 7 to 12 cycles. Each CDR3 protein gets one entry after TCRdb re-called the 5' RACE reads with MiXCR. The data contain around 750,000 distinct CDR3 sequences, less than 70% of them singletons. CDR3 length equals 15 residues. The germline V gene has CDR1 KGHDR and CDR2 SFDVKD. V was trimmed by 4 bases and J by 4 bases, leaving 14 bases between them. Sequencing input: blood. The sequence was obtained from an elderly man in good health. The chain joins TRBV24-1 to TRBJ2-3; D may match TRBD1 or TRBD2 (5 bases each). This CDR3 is CATSDVGPAADTQYF. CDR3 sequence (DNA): TGTGCCACCAGTGACGTGGGACCGGCGGCAGATACGCAGTATTTT.